The clone carrying this TCR beta chain showed up just a few times. What it recognizes is unknown. This specimen comes from a study of T cell clonality in common variable immunodeficiency. Study conclusions and caveats: Fewer deletions and N-nucleotide insertions were reportedly seen in common variable immunodeficiency TCR beta sequences. Patient heterogeneity in the CVID cohort limited correlations between repertoire features and clinical complications.

Both groups were predominantly of Caucasian heritage. Heparinized whole blood, roughly 5 to 8 ml, came from each donor. The method was immunoSEQ multiplex PCR; TCRdb's version includes in-frame clones alone and lacks a portion of them. The sample yields some 19,000 clones, without any singletons. The sequence was collected from a human donor with common variable immunodeficiency. Sequenced input: peripheral blood mononuclear cells.

The chain's CDR3 is CASSPGLSSYNEQFF. Partial CDR3 DNA: TGTGCCAGCAGCCCAGGACTGAGCTCCTACAATGAG. J is TRBJ2-1 and V is TRBV11-1; D might be TRBD2 (5 bases). The CDR3 end is not reached by the read, which stops 3 residues before it; the germline J gene fills it in. The CDR3 totals 15 residues. Germline CDR1 and CDR2: SGHAT and FQDESV (reference sequence). V was clipped by 5 bases and J by 0 bases, with 11 bases between them.